One and the same sample provided the 13 T cell receptor beta chains below, sequenced in a study of shared clonotypes between healthy human individuals. TCRdb's copy holds only in-frame clones and misses some; the assay was immunoSEQ multiplex PCR. The sample has more than 2,000,000 clones; about 92% are singletons. Material for sequencing was naive CD4+ T cells from PBMCs. The sample's subset: CD45RA+ positively selected. The origin of the receptors is a man younger than 30 in good health. Some clones in this sample may be carry-over from other donors' samples.

The chain employs TRBV2 and TRBJ1-1, with a possible D match to TRBD1 (5 bases). The germline CDR1 and CDR2 sequences are SNHLY and FYNNEI. The CDR3 contains 15 residues. Trimming left V 5 bases short and J 0 bases short, with 13 bases between. The CDR3 region is CASSITGEVNTEAFF. DNA of the CDR3: TGTGCCAGCAGTATAACAGGTGAGGTGAACACTGAAGCTTTCTTT.

As concerns this clone: Other nucleotide sequences in the sample specify the same CDR3. This CDR3 reads CASSNTDTQYF. The DNA of the CDR3 is TGTGCCAGCAGCAACACAGATACGCAGTATTTT. The chain couples TRBV7-9 to TRBJ2-3; no definite D call. Looked up from germline, CDR1 is SEHNR and CDR2 is FQNEAQ (reference sequence). The ends were cut back, 5 bases at V and 2 bases at J, with 2 bases in the middle. This CDR3 has 11 residues.

This clone was seen only once. V is TRBV28 and J is TRBJ2-2; unclear D gene. The CDR3 spans 12 residues. Looked up from germline, CDR1 is MDHEN and CDR2 is SYDVKM. V lost 8 bases and J lost 7, with 11 bases in between. CDR3 nucleotide sequence: TGTGCCAGCCTGAAGGGTAGCGGGGAGCTGTTTTTT. It codes for CASLKGSGELFF.

The CDR3 region is CASSLDGVMNTEAFF. CDR3 DNA: TGCGCCAGCAGCTTGGACGGGGTGATGAACACTGAAGCTTTCTTT. This chain joins TRBV5-1 and TRBJ1-1; D ambiguous. The germline CDR1 and CDR2 sequences are SGHRS and YFSETQ. Between the trimmed V and J ends, which lost 0 bases and 0 bases, there was a span of 9 bases. The CDR3 covers 15 residues.

This chain joins TRBV28 and TRBJ1-5; D is possibly TRBD1 (5 bases). The CDR3 is made up of 14 amino acids. The germline V gene has CDR1 MDHEN and CDR2 SYDVKM. Trimming pared 7 bases from V and 2 bases from J, leaving 12 bases between. The CDR3: CASTEGGGNQPQHF. The CDR3 nucleotides are TGTGCCAGCACCGAAGGAGGGGGCAATCAGCCCCAGCATTTT.

V and J are TRBV6-4 and TRBJ2-3; 10 bases agree with TRBD2. Germline-derived CDR1 and CDR2 are MRHNA and SNTAGT. With V trimmed by 0 bases and J by 6 bases, 6 bases remained unmatched. The CDR3 spans 16 residues. The CDR3 DNA is TGTGCCAGCAGTGACTCAGCAGCGGGAGGGCCCGATACGCAGTATTTT. The encoded protein is CASSDSAAGGPDTQYF.

The chain recombines TRBV7-9 with TRBJ2-1; TRBD2 agrees at 9 bases. The CDR3 sequence is 15 residues long. V lost 5 bases, J lost 10 bases, and 12 bases stayed unmatched. CDR1 is SEHNR and CDR2 is FQNEAQ in the germline V gene (reference sequence). The CDR3 loop is CASSRLAASLGEQFF. DNA of the CDR3: TGTGCCAGCAGCAGACTAGCGGCGAGTTTAGGGGAGCAGTTCTTC.

V and J are TRBV11-2 and TRBJ2-7; 9 positions agree with TRBD1. The CDR3 is 15 residues long. Germline loops: CDR1 SGHAT, CDR2 FQNNGV. Unmatched junction bases numbered 6, after V lost 3 bases and J lost 3 bases. CDR3 sequence reads: CASSLAGTGIYEQYF. Here the CDR3 DNA reads TGTGCCAGCAGCTTGGCCGGGACAGGGATCTACGAGCAGTACTTC.

The rearrangement uses TRBV9 and TRBJ2-1; no reliable D call. Looked up from germline, CDR1 is SGDLS and CDR2 is YYNGEE. The V gene lost 2 bases and the J gene lost 7 bases, with 16 bases spanning the gap. The CDR3 extends over 15 amino acids. The chain's CDR3 is CASSVVDEGWNEQFF. The CDR3 region has the DNA TGTGCCAGCAGCGTGGTTGATGAAGGGTGGAATGAGCAGTTCTTC.

The rearrangement joins TRBV11-1 to TRBJ2-1; no reliable D call. Germline CDR1 is SGHAT and CDR2 is FQDESV (reference sequence). The CDR3 totals 12 residues. V was cut by 4 bases and J by 7 bases, with 8 bases left in between. The CDR3 nucleotides are TGTGCCAGCAGCTCGAAGGAAAATGAGCAGTTCTTC. Protein sequence: CASSSKENEQFF.

This clone was recorded only once. This chain links TRBV9 with TRBJ2-7; D gene uncertain. This CDR3 has 15 amino acids. CDR1 SGDLS and CDR2 YYNGEE come from the germline V gene. Trimming left V 4 bases short and J 4 bases short, with 18 bases between. CDR3 loop: CASSPSAGSFYEQYF. The CDR3 bases are TGTGCCAGCAGCCCAAGTGCCGGTTCCTTTTACGAGCAGTACTTC. The whole variable domain, filled in from reference TRBV9 and TRBJ2-7, reads DSGVTQTPKHLITATGQRVTLRCSPRSGDLSVYWYQQSLDQGLQFLIQYYNGEERAKGNILERFSAQQFPDLHSELNLSSLELGDSALYFCASSPSAGSFYEQYFGPGTRLTVT.

As for this clone: At the DNA level, this CDR3 is encoded by other sequences in the same sample as well. The gene calls are TRBV7-2 and TRBJ1-3, with a possible D match to TRBD1 (5 bases). V lost 0 bases to trimming and J lost 4 bases, with 10 bases between them. Germline V CDR1 and CDR2: SGHTA, FQGNSA. There are 15 residues in the CDR3. The CDR3 protein is CASSLAGGTGNTIYF. The CDR3 coding sequence is TGTGCCAGCAGCTTAGCGGGGGGAACCGGAAACACCATATATTTT.

The V gene is TRBV11-2, the J gene TRBJ1-2; D remains unclear. Germline V CDR1 and CDR2: SGHAT, FQNNGV. This CDR3 spans 13 amino acids. The V end lost 5 bases, the J end lost 1 base, and 8 bases lay between the germline ends. CDR3 nucleotide sequence: TGTGCCAGCAGCCCGGCCGGTAACTATGGCTACACCTTC. Amino acids: CASSPAGNYGYTF.